The clone carrying this T cell receptor beta chain has only a few counts. The record originates from a study of CD8 T cells in Susac syndrome. RNA amounts of about 0.5 to 1 ug underwent reverse transcription with random hexamers. An immunoSEQ multiplex PCR amplified TCR beta CDR3 over 54 Vbeta and 13 Jbeta. TCRdb re-called the immunoSEQ multiplex PCR reads with MiXCR, one entry per CDR3 protein. There are about 400,000 distinct CDR3 sequences in the sample; more than 80% occur only once, and approximately 0.12% lies in the top ten. The multiple sclerosis control cohort comprised treatment-naive individuals presenting with stable or active relapsing-remitting disease. TEMRA cells were enriched by FACS, and CD4+ and CD8+ T cells were negatively isolated. The TCR sequence derives from a human donor with multiple sclerosis. Sequencing was done on a sample of CD8+ T cells from PBMCs.

The CDR3 sequence: CASSLTNTGELFF. In DNA, the CDR3 is TGTGCCAGCAGCTTGACAAACACCGGGGAGCTGTTTTTT. The chain has TRBV28 and TRBJ2-2; D ambiguous. The CDR3 runs 13 residues. Trimming shortened V by 6 bases and J by 2 bases, and 7 bases separated the two germline ends. Germline CDR1 and CDR2: MDHEN and SYDVKM.